This T cell receptor beta chain is drawn from a study of cytomegalovirus exposure and HLA in healthy donors. PCR primers comprised 60 Vbeta and 13 Jbeta primers. Sequencing used immunoSEQ multiplex PCR; TCRdb keeps in-frame clones, though not all of them. This table has about 120,000 clones, roughly 10% appearing once. Study-level points and caveats: Later on, analysis showed that most CMV-associated TCR beta chains appeared to be HLA-restricted. There were reportedly fewer N-insertions in an Asian-associated ancestry cluster than the roughly 700-donor mean, in a later analysis. A later analysis showed HLA-associated TCR beta chains outstripping equally common others in clonal expansion.

CDR3 size: 12 residues. The V gene's germline CDR1 is SGHNT and CDR2 YYREEE (reference sequence). The germline V and J ends were trimmed by 2 bases and 5 bases, with 6 bases remaining between them. Nominally healthy donors provided the samples, though records likely missed some immune exposures. As for this clone: The antigen is unknown.

Specimen: PBMCs. The chain combines TRBV5-4 with TRBJ2-3, with D possibly being TRBD1 (5 bases). This clonotype was obtained from a woman aged 18-29 years in good health and CMV-seropositive. CDR3 bases: TGTGCCAGCAGCTTAGGACAAGATACGCAGTATTTT. It encodes CASSLGQDTQYF. The variable domain in full, completed from reference TRBV5-4 and TRBJ2-3, reads ETGVTQSPTHLIKTRGQQVTLRCSSQSGHNTVSWYQQALGQGPQFIFQYYREEENGRGNFPPRFSGLQFPNYSSELNVNALELDDSALYLCASSLGQDTQYFGPGTRLTVL.